These 14 T cell receptor beta chains originate from one sample sequenced in a study of blood T cell repertoires in COVID-19. The repertoire was sequenced with immunoSEQ multiplex PCR; TCRdb's copy has only in-frame clones and lacks some. The sample lists 150,000 to 200,000 clones, about 83% seen once, with 3.5% to 4% in the top ten. The specimen was PBMCs or T cells enriched from blood (not recorded which). These receptors originate from a woman aged 50 to 60 in a cohort exposed to, infected with or recovered from COVID-19 (not recorded which).

The chain links TRBV5-6 to TRBJ1-1; TRBD1 matches 8 bases. V lost 4 bases and J lost 8; bases outside the gene matches: 7. Germline CDR1 reads SGHDT; CDR2 reads YYEEEE. CDR3 length: 13 residues. The CDR3 DNA reads TGTGCCAGCAGCCGCTGGCGGACAGGGGAAGCTTTCTTT. This sequence encodes CASSRWRTGEAFF.

The V and J genes are TRBV18 and TRBJ1-1; maybe TRBD1 (5 bases). The CDR3 consists of 13 residues. Germline loops: CDR1 KGHSH, CDR2 LQKENI. V was pared by 3 bases and J by 1 base, with 6 bases between. The CDR3 bases are TGTGCCAGCTCACCGCAGGGGAACACTGAAGCTTTCTTT. Protein sequence: CASSPQGNTEAFF.

This clone occurred once. This chain joins TRBV2 and TRBJ1-5; 7 bases match TRBD1. CDR3 length: 14 amino acids. V trimming: 6 bases; J trimming: 4 bases; junction bases outside the gene matches: 6. Looked up from germline, CDR1 is SNHLY and CDR2 is FYNNEI. The CDR3 DNA follows: TGTGCCAGCAGGCGAGACAGGGATAATCAGCCCCAGCATTTT. It is translated as CASRRDRDNQPQHF.

This sequence joins TRBV7-3 and TRBJ2-1; tentative D call: TRBD1 (8 bases). The CDR3 runs 15 residues. Trimming stripped 2 bases from V and 5 bases from J, with 13 bases between. Germline CDR1 SGHTA, CDR2 FQGTGA. The CDR3 reads CASSLDRGGNNEQFF. The CDR3 DNA reads TGTGCCAGCAGCTTAGACAGGGGAGGGAACAATGAGCAGTTCTTC.

This clone was seen once. The chain carries TRBV19 and TRBJ1-4; TRBD1 is a possible D gene (5 bases). V lost 10 bases to trimming and J lost 8 bases, with 17 bases between them. The V gene's germline CDR1 is LNHDA and CDR2 SQIVND (reference sequence). The CDR3 covers 13 residues. DNA for the CDR3: TGTGCCACCCTGGGCCAGGGAGGCGAAAAACTGTTTTTT. Translating gives CATLGQGGEKLFF. Complete variable domain (other parts from reference TRBV19 and TRBJ1-4): DGGITQSPKYLFRKEGQNVTLSCEQNLNHDAMYWYRQDPGQGLRLIYYSQIVNDFQKGDIAEGYSVSREKKESFPLTVTSAQKNPTAFYLCATLGQGGEKLFFGSGTQLSVL.

V usage is TRBV2 and J usage is TRBJ1-1, with 10 bases that match TRBD1. Germline CDR1 SNHLY, CDR2 FYNNEI. Unmatched junction bases numbered 13, after V lost 5 bases and J lost 4 bases. The CDR3 covers 17 residues. CDR3 sequence (DNA): TGTGCCAGCAGTTCCCCCGGGACAGGGGACGTTGGCACTGAAGCTTTCTTT. This codes for CASSSPGTGDVGTEAFF.

The V call is TRBV9, the J call TRBJ1-1; no firm D call. Per germline, CDR1 SGDLS and CDR2 YYNGEE. There are 13 residues in the CDR3. The V gene lost 2 bases and the J gene lost 3 bases, with 8 bases spanning the gap. CDR3: CASSVSGYTEAFF. The CDR3 DNA reads TGTGCCAGCAGCGTTTCCGGGTACACTGAAGCTTTCTTT.

The chain links TRBV2 to TRBJ1-6; no firm D call. The CDR3 sequence is 14 residues long. The germline V gene has CDR1 SNHLY and CDR2 FYNNEI. Trimming removed 3 bases at V and 10 bases at J, with 13 bases between. CDR3 coding DNA: TGTGCCAGCAGTGATTTCGGGGAAAGATCACCCCTCCACTTT. It encodes CASSDFGERSPLHF. The full variable domain, in which reference TRBV2 and TRBJ1-6 provide the parts outside the CDR3, is EPEVTQTPSHQVTQMGQEVILRCVPISNHLYFYWYRQILGQKVEFLVSFYNNEISEKSEIFDDQFSVERPDGSNFTLKIRSTKLEDSAMYFCASSDFGERSPLHFGNGTRLTVT.

The chain uses TRBV4-1 and TRBJ2-1; D unresolved. Trimming cost V 0 bases and J 5 bases, with 11 bases left between them. This CDR3 spans 15 amino acids. The germline V gene has CDR1 MGHRA and CDR2 YSYEKL. CDR3 region: CASSQEEQRNNEQFF. In DNA form, the CDR3 reads TGCGCCAGCAGCCAAGAAGAACAGAGAAACAATGAGCAGTTCTTC.

The genes are TRBV3-1 (or the pseudogene TRBV3-2) and TRBJ1-2; D perhaps matches TRBD1 (6 bases). The CDR3 has 16 residues. Germline CDR1 LGHDT, CDR2 YNNKEL (reference sequence). With 6 bases removed from V and 2 bases from J, the gap between germline ends came to 19 bases. The CDR3 region is CASRHRTGTKNYGYTF. CDR3 nucleotides: TGTGCCAGCAGACACCGAACAGGGACAAAAAACTATGGCTACACCTTC.

The sample holds one count of this clone. The chain has TRBV27 and TRBJ2-7; 8 positions match TRBD1. The germline V gene encodes CDR1 MNHEY and CDR2 SMNVEV (reference sequence). V gave up 5 bases and J gave up 3 bases; unmatched junction bases: 9. This CDR3 has 15 residues. The CDR3 DNA reads as TGTGCCAGCAGTGCTTCGACAGGGGCGAACTACGAGCAGTACTTC. The encoded protein is CASSASTGANYEQYF.

The sample holds one count of this clone. The chain combines TRBV13 with TRBJ2-7; 9 bases line up with TRBD1. The CDR3 contains 15 residues. CDR1 is PRHDT and CDR2 is FYEKMQ in the germline V gene (reference sequence). Losses at the gene ends were 5 bases for V and 5 bases for J; bases not matched to a gene: 10. This CDR3 is CASSQPDRGVHEQYF. The CDR3 DNA reads as TGTGCCAGCAGCCAGCCCGACAGGGGGGTTCACGAGCAGTACTTC.

This chain joins TRBV5-1 and TRBJ2-7; 7 bases match TRBD2. The CDR3 spans 13 residues. The germline gives CDR1 SGHRS, CDR2 YFSETQ. J gave up 6 bases and V 2 bases, and 5 bases lay outside the gene matches. The CDR3 sequence: CASSLGGSLEQYF. The CDR3 region has the DNA TGCGCCAGCAGCTTAGGCGGGAGCCTCGAGCAGTACTTC.

The chain employs TRBV29-1 and TRBJ1-2; 9 positions agree with TRBD1. CDR1 SQVTM and CDR2 ANQGSEA come from the germline V gene. The CDR3 has 15 amino acids. The V and J ends lost 6 bases and 3 bases, in that order; junction bases with no gene match: 11. The CDR3 spells CSVDPGQGLDYGYTF. CDR3 DNA sequence: TGCAGCGTGGACCCGGGACAGGGTTTAGACTATGGCTACACCTTC.